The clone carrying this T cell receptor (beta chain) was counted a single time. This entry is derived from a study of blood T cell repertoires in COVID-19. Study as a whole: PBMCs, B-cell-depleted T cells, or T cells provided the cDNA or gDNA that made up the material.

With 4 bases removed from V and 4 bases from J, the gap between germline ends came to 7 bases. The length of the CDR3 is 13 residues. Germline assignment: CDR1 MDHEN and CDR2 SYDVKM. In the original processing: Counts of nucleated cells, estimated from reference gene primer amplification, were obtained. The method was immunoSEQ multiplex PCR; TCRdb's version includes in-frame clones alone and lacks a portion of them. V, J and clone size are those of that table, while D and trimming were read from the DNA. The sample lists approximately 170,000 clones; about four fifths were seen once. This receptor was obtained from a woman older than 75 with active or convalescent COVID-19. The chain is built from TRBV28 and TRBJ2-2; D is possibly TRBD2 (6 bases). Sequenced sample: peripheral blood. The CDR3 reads CASSSGGTGELFF. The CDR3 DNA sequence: TGTGCCAGCAGTTCCGGGGGCACCGGGGAGCTGTTTTTT.